The clone carrying this TCR beta chain appeared many times. Template material for amplifying TCR beta CDR3 regions consisted of RNA transcripts. Carried out on the TCR CDR3, a first-round RT-PCR used the HTBI primer set. MiXCR, run by TCRdb on the multiplex PCR reads, gives a single entry per CDR3 protein. The repertoire holds more than 500,000 distinct CDR3 sequences, around 15% seen once, with 3% to 4.5% in the top ten. Each patient was aged 18 to 65 and had newly diagnosed hyperthyroidism of under 2 months' duration. In making diagnoses, clinical symptoms, serum thyroxine and TRAb, thyroid ultrasound and orbital computed tomography were all used. PBMCs were derived from around 10 ml fresh peripheral blood. The data stem from a study of T cells in Graves' hyperthyroidism and ophthalmopathy. Looking at the study overall: The initial diagnosis was the point when peripheral blood was collected, ahead of any treatment.

From germline, CDR1 is MDHEN and CDR2 SYDVKM. J lost 6 bases, V lost 5 bases, and 9 bases had no gene match. There are 14 residues in the CDR3. This sequence joins TRBV28 and TRBJ2-7; 8 bases line up with TRBD1. This TCR came from a woman aged 25 to 39 with Graves' hyperthyroidism. The sample taken for sequencing was blood. As DNA, the CDR3 is TGTGCCAGCAGTGGGTGGGACAGGAATTCCGAGCAGTACTTC. Protein sequence: CASSGWDRNSEQYF.